The 22 T cell receptor beta chains in this list originate from one sample, sequenced in a study of T-cell reconstitution after alpha-beta-depleted transplantation in children (dated by TCRdb to the mid-2010s). Library generation was performed with PCR. These reads were obtained on an Illumina HiSeq 2500. TCR library preparation used molecular barcoding, with unique molecular identifiers applied to normalize quantification of the TCRbeta repertoire. TCRdb reanalyzed the raw reads on its own, using fastp at Q25 for trimming and MiXCR for clone calling, and kept in-frame beta chains. Here each entry gathers all rows of one CDR3 protein and keeps the most common genes and DNA. The sample table contains about 100,000 distinct CDR3 sequences; only one count was recorded for about 6% of them. The ten top clones hold about 6% of the sample. What this sample's time point label stands for: day 60 (about 2 months) after transplantation. The treatment or condition label here, explained by the study, means: allogeneic hematopoietic cell transplantation with graft depleted of TCRalphabeta T cells and CD19 B cells.

Sequenced material: PBMCs, mostly from graft donor cells, taken 60 days after TCRalphabeta/CD19-depleted stem cell transplant. The receptors come from a female patient aged 2 to 10 who had a stem cell transplant for Fanconi anemia, so the T cells may come from the graft donor.

This clonotype has ten or more counts. This chain joins TRBV7-9 and TRBJ2-1; TRBD2 aligns across 7 bases. From germline, CDR1 is SEHNR and CDR2 FQNEAQ (reference sequence). CDR3 length equals 15 residues. Trimming at V came to 4 bases and at J to 11 bases, leaving 14 bases not matched to a gene. The CDR3 sequence is CASSSGTIPGKKQFF. DNA of the CDR3: TGTGCCAGCAGCTCCGGGACTATTCCCGGTAAGAAGCAGTTCTTC.

This clonotype was detected a few times. J is TRBJ2-5 and V is TRBV11-3; 7 bases line up with TRBD1. The germline CDR1 and CDR2 sequences are SGHNT and YENEEA. The ends lost 4 bases at V and 2 bases at J; junction bases unmatched: 1. This CDR3 is built from 13 residues. The CDR3 here is CASSSTGQETQYF. The CDR3 nucleotides are TGTGCCAGCAGCTCGACAGGGCAAGAGACCCAGTACTTC.

V usage is TRBV20-1 and J usage is TRBJ2-7; unclear D gene. Trimming left V 1 base short and J 2 bases short, with 18 bases between. The CDR3 sequence is 16 residues long. Per germline, CDR1 DFQATT and CDR2 SNEGSKA (reference sequence). In DNA form, the CDR3 reads TGCAGTGCTAGAGCCAAAAGGGTAGTCAGTACCTACGAGCAGTACTTC. Residues: CSARAKRVVSTYEQYF.

This clonotype has a count of ten or more. The genes are TRBV29-1 and TRBJ2-5, with D perhaps matching TRBD1 or TRBD2 (5 bases each). V was shortened by 4 bases and J by 1 base, with 19 bases between the two germline ends. The CDR3 sequence is 16 residues long. The germline V gene encodes CDR1 SQVTM and CDR2 ANQGSEA. Written as DNA, the CDR3 is TGCAGCGTTGGAGAATTCCGGGACGGATTCCAAGAGACCCAGTACTTC. This translates into CSVGEFRDGFQETQYF.

The sample holds many counts of this clonotype. The chain joins TRBV20-1 to TRBJ2-3, with TRBD1 identical over 9 bases. This CDR3 has 15 residues. Trimming removed 2 bases from V and 3 bases from J; junction bases left unmatched: 6. In germline, CDR1 is DFQATT, CDR2 SNEGSKA (reference sequence). The CDR3 spells CSARSPTGGTDTQYF. CDR3 DNA sequence: TGCAGTGCTAGAAGCCCGACAGGGGGAACAGATACGCAGTATTTT.

This clonotype appeared many times. The V and J genes are TRBV5-1 and TRBJ2-5; either TRBD1 or TRBD2 may supply D (5 bases each). V lost 4 bases to trimming and J lost 3 bases, with 13 bases between them. The CDR3 runs 14 residues. Germline lookup yields CDR1 SGHRS and CDR2 YFSETQ. This CDR3 is CASSPPGREETQYF. CDR3 nucleotides: TGCGCCAGCAGCCCACCGGGACGGGAAGAGACCCAGTACTTC.

The V and J genes are TRBV6-1 and TRBJ2-6; 7 bases are a match to TRBD1. J lost 0 bases, V lost 5 bases, and 10 bases had no gene match. Germline V CDR1 and CDR2: MNHNS, SASEGT. The CDR3 is made up of 18 amino acids. The CDR3 reads CASSPRTGISSGANVLTF. The CDR3 DNA is TGTGCCAGCAGTCCCCGGACAGGCATAAGCTCTGGGGCCAACGTCCTGACTTTC.

There are many counts of this clonotype. The chain combines TRBV19 with TRBJ2-1; 8 bases are shared with TRBD1. The CDR3 consists of 15 residues. After removal of 0 bases from V and 6 bases from J, the junction contained 4 bases not matched to a gene. Germline lookup yields CDR1 LNHDA and CDR2 SQIVND (reference sequence). The CDR3 sequence is CASSIEGQDTNEQFF. The CDR3 DNA is TGTGCCAGTAGTATAGAGGGACAGGACACCAATGAGCAGTTCTTC. Drawing the rest from reference TRBV19 and TRBJ2-1, the complete variable domain is DGGITQSPKYLFRKEGQNVTLSCEQNLNHDAMYWYRQDPGQGLRLIYYSQIVNDFQKGDIAEGYSVSREKKESFPLTVTSAQKNPTAFYLCASSIEGQDTNEQFFGPGTRLTVL.

This clonotype was seen at least ten times. V gene TRBV19 combines with J gene TRBJ2-3, with TRBD2 as a possible D gene (5 bases). Germline V lookup: CDR1 LNHDA, CDR2 SQIVND (reference sequence). This CDR3 spans 14 amino acids. V was cut by 5 bases and J by 0 bases, with 9 bases left in between. CDR3 in amino acids: CASSLWTSTDTQYF. The CDR3 bases are TGTGCCAGTAGTCTCTGGACTAGCACAGATACGCAGTATTTT.

This clonotype showed up many times. This chain links TRBV27 with TRBJ1-5, with 8 bases lining up with TRBD1. This CDR3 region has 16 residues. Germline assignment: CDR1 MNHEY and CDR2 SMNVEV (reference sequence). The V gene end was trimmed by 5 bases and the J gene end by 4 bases; junction bases not matched to a gene: 10. The CDR3 sequence is CASSPGTGKSNQPQHF. The CDR3 region has the DNA TGTGCCAGCAGTCCCGGGACAGGTAAATCAAATCAGCCCCAGCATTTT.

This clonotype was counted at least ten times. This chain connects TRBV5-1 to TRBJ2-2; D is uncertain. This CDR3 has 12 amino acids. CDR1 and CDR2 (germline): SGHRS, YFSETQ. Trimming removed 3 bases at V and 1 base at J, with 1 base between. The CDR3 reads CASSWNTGELFF. CDR3 nucleotides: TGCGCCAGCAGCTGGAACACCGGGGAGCTGTTTTTT.

This clonotype was counted ten times or more. The V call is TRBV5-5, the J call TRBJ2-7; 10 nucleotides align to TRBD1. CDR3 size: 15 residues. Trimming took 1 base from V and 2 from J; bases not matched to a gene: 3. The germline V gene encodes CDR1 SGHKS and CDR2 YYEKEE (reference sequence). The CDR3 sequence is CASSLWGTGAYEQYF. In nucleotides, the CDR3 is TGTGCCAGCAGCTTGTGGGGGACAGGGGCCTACGAGCAGTACTTC.

At least ten counts were recorded for this clonotype. The chain couples TRBV11-2 to TRBJ2-3; 12 bases are shared with TRBD2. With 5 bases clipped from V and 3 bases from J, the junction kept 9 bases outside the gene matches. The CDR3 has 17 amino acids. Germline-derived CDR1 and CDR2 are SGHAT and FQNNGV. The DNA of the CDR3 is TGTGCCAGCAGCACCCGGACTAGCGGGAATCATACAGATACGCAGTATTTT. Protein: CASSTRTSGNHTDTQYF. The complete variable domain, with remaining parts taken from reference TRBV11-2 and TRBJ2-3, reads EAGVAQSPRYKIIEKRQSVAFWCNPISGHATLYWYQQILGQGPKLLIQFQNNGVVDDSQLPKDRFSAERLKGVDSTLKIQPAKLEDSAVYLCASSTRTSGNHTDTQYFGPGTRLTVL.

This clonotype was detected ten times or more. The J gene is TRBJ1-2, the V gene TRBV6-1; D is possibly TRBD1 (5 bases). Trimming left V 2 bases short and J 2 bases short, with 12 bases between. Germline values: CDR1 MNHNS, CDR2 SASEGT. This CDR3 contains 15 residues. CDR3 residues: CASSEFSGPNYGYTF. CDR3 in DNA: TGTGCCAGCAGTGAATTTTCAGGGCCAAACTATGGCTACACCTTC.

This clonotype was counted at least ten times. The chain joins TRBV5-1 to TRBJ2-5, with D tentatively TRBD1 (5 bases). V was clipped by 0 bases and J by 5 bases, with 5 bases between them. Germline CDR1 SGHRS, CDR2 YFSETQ. The CDR3 runs 12 residues. The CDR3 is CASSLDRETQYF. In nucleotides, the CDR3 is TGCGCCAGCAGCTTGGACAGGGAGACCCAGTACTTC.

This clonotype was recorded a few times. The genes are TRBV5-1 and TRBJ1-2, with D possibly TRBD1 on 6 matching bases. Trimming took off 0 bases at V and 3 bases at J, with 9 bases between the two ends. CDR1 is SGHRS and CDR2 is YFSETQ in the germline V gene. The CDR3 consists of 14 residues. The CDR3 DNA reads TGCGCCAGCAGCTTGGAACAGGGCTACTATGGCTACACCTTC. Translated: CASSLEQGYYGYTF.

Only a few counts were recorded for this clonotype. The rearrangement links TRBV18 to TRBJ1-1; D ambiguous. The V and J ends lost 3 bases and 4 bases respectively, with 12 bases between them. The CDR3 totals 14 residues. Germline CDR1 is KGHSH and CDR2 is LQKENI. CDR3 sequence: CASSPPRGVTEAFF. CDR3 nucleotide sequence: TGTGCCAGCTCACCGCCCCGTGGAGTCACTGAAGCTTTCTTT. Complete variable domain (other parts from reference TRBV18 and TRBJ1-1): NAGVMQNPRHLVRRRGQEARLRCSPMKGHSHVYWYRQLPEEGLKFMVYLQKENIIDESGMPKERFSAEFPKEGPSILRIQQVVRGDSAAYFCASSPPRGVTEAFFGQGTRLTVV.

This clonotype was counted ten times or more. This chain joins TRBV11-2 and TRBJ2-1; 7 bases agree with TRBD1. Losses at the gene ends were 2 bases for V and 10 bases for J; bases not matched to a gene: 2. Germline V gene sequence: CDR1 SGHAT, CDR2 FQNNGV. The CDR3 has 12 amino acids. The CDR3 reads CASSLHRGEQFF. The CDR3 DNA is TGTGCCAGCAGCTTACACAGGGGAGAGCAGTTCTTC.

This chain links TRBV5-6 with TRBJ2-3, with D possibly being TRBD2 (6 bases). The CDR3 is made up of 17 amino acids. V was cut by 2 bases and J by 2 bases, with 18 bases left in between. The germline CDR1 and CDR2 sequences are SGHDT and YYEEEE. This CDR3 is CASSFDRVAVTTDTQYF. The CDR3 DNA reads as TGTGCCAGCAGCTTTGATAGGGTAGCGGTAACCACAGATACGCAGTATTTT.

Turning to this clonotype: A much larger clonotype is one base distant, so this may be a read error. The V call is TRBV6-2 or TRBV6-3, the J call TRBJ2-5, with D perhaps matching TRBD2 (6 bases). This CDR3 comprises 15 residues. From germline, CDR1 is MNHEY and CDR2 SVGEGT. CDR3 residues: CAGSYFSRGQETQYF. The CDR3, as DNA: TGTGCCGGCAGTTACTTCTCGCGGGGACAAGAGACCCAGTACTTC.

This clonotype has ten or more counts. The chain joins TRBV3-1 to TRBJ1-1; D is perhaps TRBD1 (6 bases). Deletions cut 2 bases from V and 9 bases from J, with 10 bases between. The CDR3 length is 12 residues. CDR1 and CDR2 from the germline V gene are LGHDT and YNNKEL (reference sequence). CDR3 residues: CASSQIRDKAFF. The CDR3 bases are TGTGCCAGCAGCCAAATCCGGGACAAAGCTTTCTTT.

This clonotype was counted ten times or more. The chain uses TRBV3-1 and TRBJ2-1, with D possibly being TRBD1 (6 bases). The CDR3 sequence is 12 residues long. CDR1 is LGHDT, CDR2 YNNKEL, per germline (reference sequence). V lost 0 bases to trimming and J lost 11 bases, with 8 bases between them. The CDR3 loop is CASSQDTGKQFF. DNA of the CDR3: TGTGCCAGCAGCCAAGATACAGGGAAGCAGTTCTTC.